This TCR beta chain emerged from a study of CD8+ T cells in alopecia areata. Extracted RNA was reverse transcribed into cDNA, the sequencing template. Using immunoSEQ multiplex PCR, the repertoire was profiled, and TCRdb retains in-frame clones only, with some absent. The sample lists 200,000 to 250,000 clones, around 66% occurring once. Treatment given: oral pan-JAK inhibitor, 5-10 mg twice daily. Germline V CDR1 and CDR2: SEHNR, FQNEAQ (reference sequence). The CDR3 is made up of 14 amino acids. V lost 2 bases and J 6 bases, leaving 12 bases between the germline ends. Sequencing was performed on CD4+ T cells sorted from blood, taken at week 4, from a patient treated with tofacitinib. This chain uses TRBV7-9 with TRBJ2-3, with D perhaps TRBD1 (6 bases). The clonotype comes from a human donor with alopecia areata. CDR3 bases: TGTGCCAGCAGCTTAATGACAGGCGGGGATACGCAGTATTTT. It yields the protein CASSLMTGGDTQYF.